These 23 T cell receptor beta chains were all obtained from the same sample, sequenced in a study of T cell changes during pregnancy in multiple sclerosis. Data came from immunoSEQ multiplex PCR; TCRdb stores just in-frame clones and leaves some out. The profile shows under 110,000 clones, under 95% of them singletons. The sequences come from peripheral blood, collected after pregnancy. These receptors were collected from a female donor with multiple sclerosis, enrolled in a pregnancy study.

The chain has TRBV7-3 and TRBJ2-1; D unresolved. Germline V gene sequence: CDR1 SGHTA, CDR2 FQGTGA. The length of the CDR3 is 16 residues. With 2 bases removed from V and 0 bases from J, the gap between germline ends came to 11 bases. In DNA, the CDR3 is TGTGCCAGCAGCTTAGACTTTACTCACTCCTACAATGAGCAGTTCTTC. Its protein product is CASSLDFTHSYNEQFF.

The gene calls are TRBV15 and TRBJ2-2; 8 bases are shared with TRBD2. The CDR3 is made up of 17 amino acids. Germline assignment: CDR1 LNHNV and CDR2 YYDKDF (reference sequence). V gave up 0 bases and J gave up 3 bases; unmatched junction bases: 6. The CDR3 is CATSRDRGGADTGELFF. The CDR3 DNA sequence: TGTGCCACCAGCAGAGATCGGGGGGGCGCGGACACCGGGGAGCTGTTTTTT.

Notes on this clone: At one boundary the junction diverges from the germline segment, which might be a read error. The chain joins TRBV7-3 to TRBJ2-3, with TRBD2 matching over 14 bases. CDR1 and CDR2 from the germline V gene are SGHTA and FQGTGA. The CDR3 consists of 13 residues. This CDR3 reads CASSQSGTSGRQF. In nucleotides, the CDR3 is TGTGCCAGCAGCCAATCCGGGACTAGCGGGAGACAATTT. Combining the CDR3 with reference TRBV7-3 and TRBJ2-3 gives the whole variable domain GAGVSQTPSNKVTEKGKYVELRCDPISGHTALYWYRQSLGQGPEFLIYFQGTGAADDSGLPNDRFFAVRPEGSVSTLKIQRTERGDSAVYLCASSQSGTSGRQFGPGTRLTVL.

V usage is TRBV5-1 and J usage is TRBJ2-1, with a weak D call TRBD2 (6 bases). The CDR3 is 16 amino acids. V was shortened by 6 bases and J by 5 bases, with 21 bases between the two germline ends. Germline V CDR1 and CDR2: SGHRS, YFSETQ. CDR3 region: CASTVRDSSLHNEQFF. CDR3 DNA sequence: TGCGCCAGCACCGTTCGGGACTCCTCCCTCCACAATGAGCAGTTCTTC.

The sample holds one count of this clone. V gene TRBV5-1 combines with J gene TRBJ2-3, with 11 bases that match TRBD1. Trimming took 4 bases from V and 5 from J; bases not matched to a gene: 6. CDR1 is SGHRS, CDR2 YFSETQ, per germline. CDR3 length: 15 amino acids. CDR3 residues: CASSLDRGRLDTQYF. The CDR3 DNA sequence: TGCGCCAGCAGCCTGGACAGGGGGCGGTTAGATACGCAGTATTTT.

This clone came up once. The rearrangement uses TRBV18 and TRBJ2-7; 7 bases agree with TRBD1. Germline values: CDR1 KGHSH, CDR2 LQKENI. V was pared by 3 bases and J by 3 bases, with 8 bases of the junction left unmatched. The CDR3 sequence is 15 residues long. CDR3: CASSPQHNRGYEQYF. The CDR3 nucleotides read TGTGCCAGCTCACCCCAGCATAACAGGGGCTACGAGCAGTACTTC. The complete variable domain, with remaining parts taken from reference TRBV18 and TRBJ2-7, reads NAGVMQNPRHLVRRRGQEARLRCSPMKGHSHVYWYRQLPEEGLKFMVYLQKENIIDESGMPKERFSAEFPKEGPSILRIQQVVRGDSAAYFCASSPQHNRGYEQYFGPGTRLTVT.

The chain combines TRBV18 with TRBJ1-1; D not certain. The CDR3 has 14 residues. V gave up 0 bases and J gave up 1 base, with 6 bases separating them. Germline V gene data show CDR1 as KGHSH and CDR2 as LQKENI. CDR3 loop: CASSPPSGNTEAFF. The DNA of the CDR3 is TGTGCCAGCTCACCACCATCCGGGAACACTGAAGCTTTCTTT.

This clone was picked up one time. CDR3: CASSAVTEPINQPQHF. The CDR3 DNA is TGTGCCAGCAGTGCTGTGACGGAGCCGATCAATCAGCCCCAGCATTTT. V gene TRBV6-1 combines with J gene TRBJ1-5; no reliable D call. The CDR3 sequence is 16 residues long. Germline-derived CDR1 and CDR2 are MNHNS and SASEGT. With 4 bases removed from V and 3 bases from J, the gap between germline ends came to 16 bases.

The chain recombines TRBV5-4 with TRBJ1-2; possibly TRBD1 for D (6 bases). Looked up from germline, CDR1 is SGHNT and CDR2 is YYREEE (reference sequence). V lost 0 bases and J lost 8, with 11 bases in between. This CDR3 has 13 amino acids. The CDR3 region is CASSLDREGGYTF. The CDR3 DNA sequence: TGTGCCAGCAGCTTGGACAGGGAAGGCGGCTACACCTTC.

The V and J genes are TRBV15 and TRBJ2-7; 10 bases match TRBD1. CDR1 and CDR2 (germline): LNHNV, YYDKDF (reference sequence). The length of the CDR3 is 12 residues. The V segment lost 3 bases and the J segment 9 bases; nucleotides outside the gene matches: 2. The CDR3 loop reads CATSSGDRGQYF. CDR3 DNA sequence: TGTGCCACCAGCAGTGGGGACAGGGGGCAGTACTTC.

The gene calls are TRBV29-1 and TRBJ2-5, with 9 bases aligning to TRBD2. The CDR3 runs 16 residues. The germline V gene has CDR1 SQVTM and CDR2 ANQGSEA. The ends lost 1 base at V and 2 bases at J; junction bases unmatched: 8. Here the CDR3 reads CSVEGEAGGPQETQYF. CDR3 DNA: TGCAGCGTTGAAGGGGAAGCGGGAGGACCGCAAGAGACCCAGTACTTC.

The chain recombines TRBV5-4 with TRBJ2-5, with 8 bases matching TRBD2. V lost 4 bases and J lost 5; bases outside the gene matches: 10. The CDR3 loop spans 15 amino acids. The V gene's germline CDR1 is SGHNT and CDR2 YYREEE (reference sequence). The CDR3 sequence is CASSPGLARRETQYF. The CDR3 region has the DNA TGTGCCAGCAGCCCCGGACTAGCACGGCGGGAGACCCAGTACTTC. Full variable domain (remainder filled in from reference TRBV5-4 and TRBJ2-5): ETGVTQSPTHLIKTRGQQVTLRCSSQSGHNTVSWYQQALGQGPQFIFQYYREEENGRGNFPPRFSGLQFPNYSSELNVNALELDDSALYLCASSPGLARRETQYFGPGTRLLVL.

The rearrangement uses TRBV2 and TRBJ1-4, with TRBD1 matching over 8 bases. The germline V gene encodes CDR1 SNHLY and CDR2 FYNNEI. This CDR3 contains 12 residues. Trimming cost V 6 bases and J 10 bases; bases outside gene matches: 4. The CDR3 protein is CASSITGGKLFF. The CDR3 DNA reads as TGTGCCAGCAGCATCACAGGGGGAAAACTGTTTTTT. Full variable domain (rest looked up from reference TRBV2 and TRBJ1-4): EPEVTQTPSHQVTQMGQEVILRCVPISNHLYFYWYRQILGQKVEFLVSFYNNEISEKSEIFDDQFSVERPDGSNFTLKIRSTKLEDSAMYFCASSITGGKLFFGSGTQLSVL.

The chain uses TRBV10-2 and TRBJ2-1; D remains unclear. This CDR3 spans 15 amino acids. From germline, CDR1 is WSHSY and CDR2 SAAADI. Trimming removed 4 bases at V and 1 base at J, with 11 bases between. CDR3 nucleotide sequence: TGCGCCAGCAGTGGAATAACTATATCCTACAATGAGCAGTTCTTC. Translating gives CASSGITISYNEQFF.

The rearrangement links TRBV19 to TRBJ1-1; D uncertain. The CDR3 is 13 residues long. CDR1 and CDR2 from the germline V gene are LNHDA and SQIVND (reference sequence). V was shortened by 0 bases and J by 11 bases, with 13 bases between the two germline ends. The CDR3 DNA is TGTGCCAGTAGTATAGATTCAGACGCGGCGGCTTTCTTT. Residues: CASSIDSDAAAFF.

This chain joins TRBV5-5 and TRBJ1-2; D is ambiguous. This CDR3 is 15 amino acids long. V was cut by 0 bases and J by 3 bases, with 12 bases left in between. Looked up from germline, CDR1 is SGHKS and CDR2 is YYEKEE (reference sequence). CDR3: CASSLGLSSHYGYTF. The CDR3 nucleotides read TGTGCCAGCAGCTTGGGGCTTAGCAGCCACTATGGCTACACCTTC.

In nucleotides, the CDR3 is TGTGCCAGCAGGACAGGGGGAGCTAACTATGGCTACACCTTC. Its protein product is CASRTGGANYGYTF. The chain employs TRBV6-1 and TRBJ1-2; 9 nucleotides line up with TRBD1. CDR3 length: 14 residues. V lost 6 bases to trimming and J lost 0 bases; unmatched junction nucleotides: 2. Germline V gene lookup returns CDR1 MNHNS and CDR2 SASEGT.

This clone was seen a single time. The chain employs TRBV27 and TRBJ1-5; weak D call: TRBD1 (5 bases). The V gene's germline CDR1 is MNHEY and CDR2 SMNVEV (reference sequence). This CDR3 is 15 amino acids long. Trimming cost V 2 bases and J 2 bases, with 10 bases left between them. The CDR3 region has the DNA TGTGCCAGCAGTTTAGTGGGGGGAGGCAATCAGCCCCAGCATTTT. It codes for CASSLVGGGNQPQHF.

In this sample, this clone turned up once. The rearrangement links TRBV5-4 to TRBJ2-2, with D possibly matching TRBD1 (5 bases). Trimming removed 1 base from V and 0 bases from J, with 10 bases in between. The CDR3 runs to 16 residues. CDR1 and CDR2 (germline): SGHNT, YYREEE (reference sequence). The CDR3 nucleotides read TGTGCCAGCAGCTTGTCGGGCAGGGCGAACACCGGGGAGCTGTTTTTT. It is translated as CASSLSGRANTGELFF.

The chain carries TRBV4-1 and TRBJ1-2, with D possibly TRBD1 on 6 matching bases. The CDR3 sequence is 14 residues long. In germline, CDR1 is MGHRA, CDR2 YSYEKL. V was pared by 1 base and J by 8 bases, with 14 bases between. The CDR3 DNA sequence: TGCGCCAGCAGCCAAGGTTGGGGGCTAGAGGGCTACACCTTC. Translated, it gives CASSQGWGLEGYTF.

The chain is built from TRBV5-1 and TRBJ2-1, with 12 nucleotides matching TRBD2. The CDR3 contains 14 residues. The V segment lost 0 bases and the J segment 12 bases; nucleotides outside the gene matches: 4. Germline CDR1 is SGHRS and CDR2 is YFSETQ. The CDR3 coding sequence is TGCGCCAGCAGCTTGGCTCAACTAGCGGGAGGGCAGTTCTTC. This encodes CASSLAQLAGGQFF. The variable domain in full, completed from reference TRBV5-1 and TRBJ2-1, reads KAGVTQTPRYLIKTRGQQVTLSCSPISGHRSVSWYQQTPGQGLQFLFEYFSETQRNKGNFPGRFSGRQFSNSRSEMNVSTLELGDSALYLCASSLAQLAGGQFFGPGTRLTVL.

The genes are TRBV9 and TRBJ2-1; 9 bases match TRBD1. V lost 4 bases, J lost 4 bases, and 6 bases stayed unmatched. Germline V gene data show CDR1 as SGDLS and CDR2 as YYNGEE. The CDR3 has 15 amino acids. The chain's CDR3 is CASSLRDRDYNEQFF. For the CDR3, the DNA is TGTGCCAGCAGCCTCCGGGACAGGGATTACAATGAGCAGTTCTTC.

The chain has TRBV30 and TRBJ2-1; 10 bases line up with TRBD2. Germline values: CDR1 GTSNPN, CDR2 SVGIG (reference sequence). J was trimmed by 7 bases and V by 1 base; bases with no gene match: 10. This CDR3 is 16 amino acids long. CDR3 nucleotides: TGTGCCTGGAGTGCATGGACTAGCGGACTAAAAAATGAGCAGTTCTTC. This codes for CAWSAWTSGLKNEQFF.